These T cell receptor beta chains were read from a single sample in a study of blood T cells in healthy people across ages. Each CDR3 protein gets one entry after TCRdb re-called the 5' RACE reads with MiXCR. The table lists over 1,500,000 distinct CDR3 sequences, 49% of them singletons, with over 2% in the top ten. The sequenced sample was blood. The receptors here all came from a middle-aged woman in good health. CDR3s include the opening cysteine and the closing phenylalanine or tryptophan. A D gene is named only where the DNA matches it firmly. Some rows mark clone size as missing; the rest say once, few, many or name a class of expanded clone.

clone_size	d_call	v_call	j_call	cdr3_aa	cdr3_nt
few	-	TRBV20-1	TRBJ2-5	CSAQSWGAKETQYF	TGCAGTGCCCAGTCGTGGGGGGCTAAAGAGACCCAGTACTTC
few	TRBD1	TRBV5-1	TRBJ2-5	CASFSRTGGETQYF	TGCGCCAGCTTCTCGAGGACAGGAGGAGAGACCCAGTACTTC
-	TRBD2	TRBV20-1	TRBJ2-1	CSARSRTSGGSGGEQFF	TGCAGTGCTAGATCCAGGACTAGCGGGGGTTCGGGGGGTGAGCAGTTCTTC
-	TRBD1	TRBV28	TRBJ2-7	CASSLWGQSSYEQYF	TGTGCCAGCAGTTTATGGGGACAGAGCTCCTACGAGCAGTACTTC
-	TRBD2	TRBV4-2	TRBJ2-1	CASSQDRGSGGAQEQFF	TGTGCCAGCAGCCAAGATCGGGGAAGCGGGGGGGCACAGGAGCAGTTCTTC
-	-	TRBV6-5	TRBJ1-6	CASRAEGGLNSPLHF	TGTGCCAGCAGAGCCGAAGGGGGTTTAAATTCACCCCTCCACTTT
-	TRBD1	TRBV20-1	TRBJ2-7	CSARAGQGMPYEQYF	TGCAGTGCTAGAGCCGGACAGGGAATGCCCTACGAGCAGTACTTC
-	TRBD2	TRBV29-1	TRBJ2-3	CSAQPGLHTDTQYF	TGCAGCGCCCAACCGGGACTACACACAGATACGCAGTATTTT
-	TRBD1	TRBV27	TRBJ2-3	CASTPGQVSTDTQYF	TGTGCCAGCACCCCGGGACAGGTTAGCACAGATACGCAGTATTTT
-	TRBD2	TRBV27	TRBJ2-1	CASSSYASGGAYNEQFF	TGTGCCAGCAGTTCCTATGCTAGCGGGGGGGCCTACAATGAGCAGTTCTTC
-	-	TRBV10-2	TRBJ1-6	CASRETQELNSPLHF	TGCGCCAGCAGAGAAACGCAGGAGCTAAATTCACCCCTCCACTTT
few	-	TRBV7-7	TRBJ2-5	CASSLGSQGETQYF	TGTGCTAGCAGCTTAGGTTCACAAGGAGAGACCCAGTACTTC
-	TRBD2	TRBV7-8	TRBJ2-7	CASSSERASGGPYEQYF	TGTGCCAGCAGCTCCGAAAGGGCTAGCGGGGGGCCCTACGAGCAGTACTTC
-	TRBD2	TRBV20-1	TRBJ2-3	CSAELRGLAGNTDTQYF	TGCAGTGCAGAACTACGGGGACTAGCGGGGAACACAGATACGCAGTATTTT
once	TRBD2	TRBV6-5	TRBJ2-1	CASSQAGQPYNEQFF	TGTGCCAGCAGTCAAGCGGGGCAGCCGTACAATGAGCAGTTCTTC
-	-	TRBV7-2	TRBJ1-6	CVSSPSGGDNSPLHF	TGTGTCAGCAGCCCGTCGGGCGGGGATAATTCACCCCTCCACTTT
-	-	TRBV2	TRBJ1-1	CTSLTNAAGAFF	TGTACCAGCCTAACAAACGCAGCAGGAGCTTTCTTT
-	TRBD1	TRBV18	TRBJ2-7	CASSLTGAKSYEQYF	TGTGCCAGCTCACTGACAGGGGCGAAATCCTACGAGCAGTACTTC
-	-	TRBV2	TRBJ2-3	CASQGTTSTDTQYF	TGTGCCAGCCAGGGGACAACTAGCACAGATACGCAGTATTTT
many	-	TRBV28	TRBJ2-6	CASSLAGGPSGANVLTF	TGTGCCAGCAGTTTGGCCGGGGGGCCCTCTGGGGCCAACGTCCTGACTTTC
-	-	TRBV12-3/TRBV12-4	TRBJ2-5	CASSQLSVETQYF	TGTGCCAGCAGTCAGTTGAGTGTGGAGACCCAGTACTTC
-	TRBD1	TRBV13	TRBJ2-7	CANSSRKQGANSEQYF	TGTGCCAACAGCAGTCGGAAACAGGGGGCGAACAGCGAGCAGTACTTC
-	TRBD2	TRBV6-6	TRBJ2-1	CASSSPPVAGGDEQFF	TGTGCCAGCAGTTCTCCCCCCGTAGCGGGAGGGGATGAGCAGTTCTTC
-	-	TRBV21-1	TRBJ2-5	CASSLLGGREWETQYF	TGTGCCAGCAGCCTCCTAGGGGGCAGGGAGTGGGAGACCCAGTACTTC
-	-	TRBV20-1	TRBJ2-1	CSALGTLTQTIPDNEQFF	TGCAGTGCTCTCGGGACCCTGACACAAACAATCCCTGACAATGAGCAGTTCTTC
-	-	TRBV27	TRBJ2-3	CASSLRGRPRTDTQYF	TGTGCCAGCAGTTTAAGGGGGAGACCCCGCACAGATACGCAGTATTTT
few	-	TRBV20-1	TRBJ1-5	CSALRQGTQPQHF	TGCAGTGCTCTCAGGCAGGGGACTCAGCCCCAGCATTTT
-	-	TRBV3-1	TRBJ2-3	CASSRAITDTQYF	TGTGCCAGCAGCCGAGCGATTACCGATACGCAGTATTTT
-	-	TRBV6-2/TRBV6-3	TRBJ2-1	CASSRSGAALYNEQFF	TGTGCCTCCTCCCGGTCGGGGGCCGCTCTCTACAATGAGCAGTTCTTC
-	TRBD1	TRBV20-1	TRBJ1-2	CSARADRAVYGYTF	TGCAGTGCTAGAGCGGACAGGGCTGTCTATGGCTACACCTTC
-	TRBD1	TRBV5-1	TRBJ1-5	CASSPGQNRNQPQHF	TGCGCCAGCAGCCCGGGACAGAACCGTAATCAGCCCCAGCATTTT
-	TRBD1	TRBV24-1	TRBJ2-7	CATSDPRKQGNSSEQYF	TGTGCCACCAGTGATCCGAGAAAACAGGGGAACTCCTCCGAGCAGTACTTC
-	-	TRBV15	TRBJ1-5	CATSRDDQGIRGNQPQHF	TGTGCCACCAGCAGAGATGACCAGGGAATCAGAGGCAATCAGCCCCAGCATTTT
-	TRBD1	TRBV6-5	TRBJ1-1	CASSYGQGAGTEAFF	TGTGCCAGCAGTTACGGTCAGGGGGCTGGCACTGAAGCTTTCTTT
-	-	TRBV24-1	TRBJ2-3	CATSDPGTGPTDTQYF	TGTGCCACCAGTGACCCGGGGACTGGCCCCACAGATACGCAGTATTTT
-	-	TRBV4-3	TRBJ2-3	CASSHTGGAGLVDTQYF	TGCGCCAGCAGCCACACAGGGGGGGCCGGATTAGTAGATACGCAGTATTTT
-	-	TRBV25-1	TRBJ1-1	CASSDRGSITEAFF	TGTGCCAGCAGTGACCGGGGGTCTATCACTGAAGCTTTCTTT
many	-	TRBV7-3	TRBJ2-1	CASSISLNEQFF	TGTGCCAGCAGCATAAGCCTCAATGAGCAGTTCTTC
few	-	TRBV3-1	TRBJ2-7	CASSLPPGPSSEQYF	TGTGCCAGCAGCCTCCCACCGGGACCTTCGAGCGAGCAGTACTTC
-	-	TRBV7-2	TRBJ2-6	CASSSRIQGLTFTGANVLTF	TGTGCCAGCAGCTCTAGGATACAAGGCCTCACGTTCACTGGGGCCAACGTCCTGACTTTC
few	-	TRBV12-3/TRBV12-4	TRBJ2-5	CASSFGDIYSETQYF	TGTGCCAGCAGTTTCGGTGATATATATTCCGAGACCCAGTACTTC
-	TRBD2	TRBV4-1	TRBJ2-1	CASSQDRGLFDNEQFF	TGCGCCAGCAGCCAAGATCGGGGACTATTCGACAATGAGCAGTTCTTC
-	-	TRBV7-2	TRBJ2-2	CASSSGTVNTGELFF	TGTGCCAGCAGCTCTGGGACGGTGAACACCGGGGAGCTGTTTTTT
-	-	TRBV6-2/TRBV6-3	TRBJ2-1	CASSQSRDTGNEFF	TGTGCCAGCAGTCAATCCCGGGATACGGGGAACGAGTTCTTC
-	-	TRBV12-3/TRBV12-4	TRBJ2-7	CASSLFSEGEQYF	TGTGCCAGCAGTTTGTTTTCGGAGGGCGAGCAGTACTTC
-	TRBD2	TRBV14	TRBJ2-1	CASSRSSGGPTYREQFF	TGTGCCAGCAGCCGCTCTAGCGGGGGGCCTACCTATCGTGAGCAGTTCTTC
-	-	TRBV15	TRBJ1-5	CATSLDSLSNQPQHF	TGTGCCACCAGCTTGGACAGCCTTAGCAATCAGCCCCAGCATTTT
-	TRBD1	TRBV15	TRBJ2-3	CATSRDARTGGWDTQYF	TGTGCCACCAGCAGAGATGCTCGGACAGGGGGATGGGATACGCAGTATTTT
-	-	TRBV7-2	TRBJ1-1	CASSFNGFGAFF	TGTGCCAGCAGCTTTAACGGGTTCGGAGCTTTCTTT
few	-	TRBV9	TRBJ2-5	CASSVGFGRTSETQYF	TGTGCCAGCAGCGTAGGTTTTGGCAGGACATCAGAGACCCAGTACTTC
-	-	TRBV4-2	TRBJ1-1	CASSHGTQNTEAFF	TGTGCCAGCAGCCACGGGACACAGAACACTGAAGCTTTCTTT
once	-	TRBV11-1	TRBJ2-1	CASSLFVPDSPYNEQFF	TGTGCCAGCAGCCTATTTGTCCCGGACAGTCCTTACAATGAGCAGTTCTTC
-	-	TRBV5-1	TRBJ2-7	CASSLLVNYGDEQYF	TGCGCCAGCAGCTTGCTAGTGAATTACGGGGACGAGCAGTACTTC